This T cell receptor (beta chain) was sequenced in a study of vaccination and CD4 T cells after COVID-19. Study context: The convalescents, six males and four females, included two who were Hispanic. Blood was drawn a median around 71 days post second dose, range 14 to 241. Cells were stimulated with overlapping spike peptide pools from SARS-CoV-2, HCoV-NL63, HCoV-OC43 and HCoV-229E. Findings of the study overall: SARS-CoV-2-reactive clonotypes rose nonsignificantly, with the median going from about 20 to 38.

Treatment of the sample: approximately nine-day PBMC culture with coronavirus spike peptide pools or control peptides (ViraFEST assay). These CD4+ T cells came from an unexposed donor, sampled before the COVID-19 pandemic (2011-2018). An Oncomine TCR Beta short-read assay was used to sequence the DNA from cultured CD4+ T cells. TCRdb processed the PCR reads anew with MiXCR; each CDR3 protein has one entry. The sample includes 7,500 to 9,000 distinct CDR3 sequences, about 48% seen only once; the top ten take roughly a tenth. Germline values: CDR1 MNHEY, CDR2 SVGAGI. This CDR3 has 17 amino acids. V lost 2 bases and J 5 bases, leaving 21 bases between the germline ends. This clonotype was seen only a few times. Its antigen is unidentified.

J is TRBJ1-1 and V is TRBV6-5; D perhaps matches TRBD1 (5 bases). The TCR sequence derives from a human donor in good health. Material for sequencing was CD4+ T cells from blood, cultured in vitro. CDR3 region: CASSYSSGQGRRTEAFF. CDR3 sequence (DNA): TGTGCCAGCAGTTACAGTAGTGGTCAGGGTCGAAGGACTGAAGCTTTCTTT.